This T cell receptor (beta chain) emerged from a study of blood T cell repertoires in COVID-19. The overall study: T cells, B-cell-depleted T cells, or PBMCs provided the cDNA or gDNA that served as material.

Data came from immunoSEQ multiplex PCR; TCRdb stores just in-frame clones and leaves some out. The sample has 250,000 to 300,000 clones, around 86% seen once; the top ten hold 1.7%. The ends lost 6 bases at V and 3 bases at J; junction bases unmatched: 1. CDR3 length: 13 residues. Germline V gene data show CDR1 as SQVTM and CDR2 as ANQGSEA. Cohort placement rested on clinical history that participants reported themselves. The V gene is TRBV29-1, the J gene TRBJ2-2, with 10 bases identical to TRBD1. The sequencing input was PBMCs or T cells enriched from blood (not recorded which). The TCR sequence derives from a woman in her thirties or forties who had recovered from COVID-19. CDR3 sequence (DNA): TGCAGCGTCGGGACAGGGGACACCGGGGAGCTGTTTTTT. Protein product: CSVGTGDTGELFF.